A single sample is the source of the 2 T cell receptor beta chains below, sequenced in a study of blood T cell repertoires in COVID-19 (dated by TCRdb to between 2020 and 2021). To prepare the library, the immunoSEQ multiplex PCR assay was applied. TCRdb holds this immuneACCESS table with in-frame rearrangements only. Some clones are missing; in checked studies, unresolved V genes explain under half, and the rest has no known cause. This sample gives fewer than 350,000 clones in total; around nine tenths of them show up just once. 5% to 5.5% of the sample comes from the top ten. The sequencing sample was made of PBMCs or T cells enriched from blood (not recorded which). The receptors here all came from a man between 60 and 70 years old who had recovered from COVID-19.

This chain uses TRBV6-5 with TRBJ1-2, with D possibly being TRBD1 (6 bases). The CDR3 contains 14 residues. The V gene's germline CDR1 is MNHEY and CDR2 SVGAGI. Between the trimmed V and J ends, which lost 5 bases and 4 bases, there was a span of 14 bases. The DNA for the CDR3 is TGTGCCAGCAGTCCCAGGGGCGGCCCCTATGGCTACACCTTC. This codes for CASSPRGGPYGYTF.

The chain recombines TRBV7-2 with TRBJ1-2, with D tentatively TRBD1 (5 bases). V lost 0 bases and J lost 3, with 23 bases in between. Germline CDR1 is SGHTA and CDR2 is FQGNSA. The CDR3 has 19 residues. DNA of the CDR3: TGTGCCAGCAGCTTAGCCGGACCGAAGACCATTCAGGGCTACTATGGCTACACCTTC. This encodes CASSLAGPKTIQGYYGYTF.